The clone carrying this T cell receptor (beta chain) was found a few times. What it recognizes is unknown. Unique molecular identifiers tagged the TCR beta cDNA libraries. When 1 to 10 million T cells were used, they gave some 520,000 cDNA molecules. TCRdb reprocessed the PCR reads via MiXCR and lists one record per CDR3 protein. The sample includes roughly 800,000 distinct CDR3 sequences, roughly 27% of them seen just once. The data were obtained in a study of post-analysis software for immune sequencing data. V lost 6 bases, J lost 0 bases, and 8 bases lay in between. Looked up from germline, CDR1 is SQVTM and CDR2 is ANQGSEA. This CDR3 is 13 amino acids long. Study results and limitations: Comparison of patients with controls showed five TRBV segments more frequent in patients, TRBV5-6, TRBV5-1 and TRBV20-1 among them. Multiple sclerosis patients had significantly lower normalized Chao1 diversity than controls.

The TCR was taken from a girl aged 10 to 17 with multiple sclerosis. The sample consisted of blood. This chain links TRBV29-1 with TRBJ2-2; D gene ambiguous. The CDR3 sequence: CSVLRANTGELFF. CDR3 coding DNA: TGCAGCGTGTTGAGAGCGAACACCGGGGAGCTGTTTTTT.